This T cell receptor beta chain was profiled in a study of blood T cell repertoires in COVID-19. Study details: Samples taken during acute and convalescent COVID-19 were collected in the United States, Italy and Spain. The cDNA or gDNA used as material had been derived from T cells, B-cell-depleted T cells, or PBMCs.

V lost 0 bases and J 6 bases, leaving 9 bases between the germline ends. Germline V gives CDR1 LGHNA, CDR2 YSLEER. The CDR3 is made up of 14 amino acids. In the original analysis: Amplification of reference gene primers provided the estimated nucleated cell counts. Libraries were prepared by immunoSEQ multiplex PCR; TCRdb keeps only in-frame clonotypes and omits some of them. V and J calls and clone size are as listed in that table; D and trimming were resolved from the DNA. Of around 130,000 clones in the sample, roughly four fifths were seen once. This TCR was sampled from a human donor in a cohort sampled during active COVID-19. The chain links TRBV4-3 to TRBJ2-4; a weak D match, TRBD2 (7 bases). The sequencing input was peripheral blood. The CDR3 DNA sequence: TGCGCCAGCAGCCAAGAAGGGGGGGGAAACATTCAGTACTTC. Translation gives CASSQEGGGNIQYF.